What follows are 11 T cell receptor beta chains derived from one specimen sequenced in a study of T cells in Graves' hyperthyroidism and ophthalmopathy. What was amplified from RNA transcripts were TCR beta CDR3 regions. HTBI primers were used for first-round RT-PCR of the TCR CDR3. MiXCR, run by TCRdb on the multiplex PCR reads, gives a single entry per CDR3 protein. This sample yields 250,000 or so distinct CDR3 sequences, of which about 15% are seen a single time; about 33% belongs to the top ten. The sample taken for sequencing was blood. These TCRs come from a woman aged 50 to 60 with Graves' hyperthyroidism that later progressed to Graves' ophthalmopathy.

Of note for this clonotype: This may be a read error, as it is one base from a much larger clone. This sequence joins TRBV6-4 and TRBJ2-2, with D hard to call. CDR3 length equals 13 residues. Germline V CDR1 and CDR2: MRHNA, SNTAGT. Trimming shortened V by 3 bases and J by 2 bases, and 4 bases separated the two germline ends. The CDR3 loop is CASSDYNTGELFF. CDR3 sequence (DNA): TGTGCCAGCAGTGATTACAACACCGGGGAGCTGTTTTTT.

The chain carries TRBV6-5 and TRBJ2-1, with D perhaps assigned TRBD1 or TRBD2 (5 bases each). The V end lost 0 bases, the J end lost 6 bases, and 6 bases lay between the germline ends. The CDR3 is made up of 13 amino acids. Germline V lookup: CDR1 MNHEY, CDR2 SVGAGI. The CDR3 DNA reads TGTGCCAGCAGTTACTCGGGGGTCAATGAGCAGTTCTTC. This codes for CASSYSGVNEQFF.

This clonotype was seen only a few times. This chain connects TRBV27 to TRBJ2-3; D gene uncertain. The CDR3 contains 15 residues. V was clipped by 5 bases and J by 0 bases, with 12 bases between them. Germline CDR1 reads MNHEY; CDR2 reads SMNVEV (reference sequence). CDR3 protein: CASSRPDTSTDTQYF. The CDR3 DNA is TGTGCCAGCAGTCGGCCGGATACTAGCACAGATACGCAGTATTTT.

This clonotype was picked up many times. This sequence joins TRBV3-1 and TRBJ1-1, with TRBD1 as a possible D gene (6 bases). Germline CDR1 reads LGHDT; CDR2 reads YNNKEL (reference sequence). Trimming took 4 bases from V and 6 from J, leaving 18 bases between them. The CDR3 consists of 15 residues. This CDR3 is CASSPQQGWGAEAFF. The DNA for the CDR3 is TGTGCCAGCAGCCCCCAACAGGGTTGGGGCGCTGAAGCTTTCTTT.

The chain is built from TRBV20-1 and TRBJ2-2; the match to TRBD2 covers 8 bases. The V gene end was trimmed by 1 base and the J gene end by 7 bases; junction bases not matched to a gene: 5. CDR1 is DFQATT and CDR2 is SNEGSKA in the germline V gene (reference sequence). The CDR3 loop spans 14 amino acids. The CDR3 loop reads CSARAGGSLGELFF. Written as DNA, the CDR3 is TGCAGTGCTAGAGCGGGAGGGTCCCTCGGGGAGCTGTTTTTT.

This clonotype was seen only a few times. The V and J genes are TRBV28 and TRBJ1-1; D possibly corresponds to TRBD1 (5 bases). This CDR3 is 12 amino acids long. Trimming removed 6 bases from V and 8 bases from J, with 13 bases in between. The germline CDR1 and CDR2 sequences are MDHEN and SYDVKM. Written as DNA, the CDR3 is TGTGCCAGCAGACTCCAGGGTTCAGAAGCTTTCTTT. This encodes CASRLQGSEAFF.

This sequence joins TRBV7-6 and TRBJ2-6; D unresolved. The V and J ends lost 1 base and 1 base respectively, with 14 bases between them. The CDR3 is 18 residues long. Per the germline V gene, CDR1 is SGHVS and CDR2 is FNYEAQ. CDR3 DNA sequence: TGTGCCAGCAGCTTAGGTCGTGGTTTGGGTTCTGGGGCCAACGTCCTGACTTTC. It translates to CASSLGRGLGSGANVLTF.

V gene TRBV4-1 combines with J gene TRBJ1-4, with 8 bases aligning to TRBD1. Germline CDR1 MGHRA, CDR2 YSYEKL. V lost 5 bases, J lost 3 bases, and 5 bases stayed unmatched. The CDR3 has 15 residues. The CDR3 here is CASSRPGQANEKLFF. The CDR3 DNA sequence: TGCGCCAGCAGCAGACCGGGACAGGCTAATGAAAAACTGTTTTTT.

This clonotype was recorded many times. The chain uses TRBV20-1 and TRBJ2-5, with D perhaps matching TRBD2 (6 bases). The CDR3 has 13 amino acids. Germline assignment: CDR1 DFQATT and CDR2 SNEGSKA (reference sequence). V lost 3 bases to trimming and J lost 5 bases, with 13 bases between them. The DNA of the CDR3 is TGCAGTGCTAGGTTCGCGGCGGGGGAGACCCAGTACTTC. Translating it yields CSARFAAGETQYF.

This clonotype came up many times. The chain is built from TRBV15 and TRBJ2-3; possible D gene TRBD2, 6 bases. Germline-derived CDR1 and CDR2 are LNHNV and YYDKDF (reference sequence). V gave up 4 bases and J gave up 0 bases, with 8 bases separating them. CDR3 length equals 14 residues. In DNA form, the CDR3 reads TGTGCCACCAGCAAGGCGGGAAGCACAGATACGCAGTATTTT. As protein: CATSKAGSTDTQYF.

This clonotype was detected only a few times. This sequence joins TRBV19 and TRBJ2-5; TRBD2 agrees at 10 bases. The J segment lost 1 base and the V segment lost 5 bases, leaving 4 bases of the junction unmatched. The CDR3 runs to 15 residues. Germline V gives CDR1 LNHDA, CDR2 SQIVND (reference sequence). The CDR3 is CASSPWTSGQETQYF. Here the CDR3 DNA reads TGTGCCAGTAGTCCCTGGACTAGCGGCCAAGAGACCCAGTACTTC.